This T cell receptor beta chain was identified during a study of T cells in Graves' hyperthyroidism and ophthalmopathy. There are 14 residues in the CDR3. Between the trimmed V and J ends, which lost 5 bases and 6 bases, there was a span of 14 bases. Germline assignment: CDR1 MNHNS and CDR2 SASEGT. This clonotype was recorded a few times. What it binds is unknown. TCR beta CDR3 sequences were amplified from RNA transcripts. The HTBI primer set served for first-round RT-PCR of the TCR CDR3. MiXCR was run by TCRdb on the multiplex PCR reads, yielding one entry per CDR3 protein. In the table there are hundreds of thousands of distinct CDR3 sequences, approximately 14% of which are singletons. Study-level points and caveats: Most clonotypes expanded in thyroid above 0.001 were likewise present in blood.

The receptor was isolated from a woman between 18 and 29 years old with Graves' hyperthyroidism. The specimen sequenced was blood. This chain uses TRBV6-1 with TRBJ2-1, with D unclear. The CDR3 nucleotides are TGTGCCAGCAGTCAAGAGGCGATCCGCAATGAGCAGTTCTTC. This gives the protein CASSQEAIRNEQFF.